This TCR beta chain originates from a study of blood T cell repertoires in COVID-19 (TCRdb year 2020). Regarding the research as a whole: The collaborator samples originated in the United States, Italy and Spain and spanned the acute and convalescent phases of COVID-19. Subjects who had been exposed to COVID-19, were actively infected with it, or had recovered from it provided the deeply sampled blood TCRbeta repertoires that made up the dataset. The repertoires were made available in a free public database intended to serve as a resource for research on the immune response to SARS-CoV-2. The sample metadata nearly always contained a de-identified subject ID, COVID-19 status, age in years and sex. Where available, HLA class I and class II types were taken from metadata supplied by the sample provider and were not determined by assay-based typing. The prospective study material was composed of cDNA or gDNA derived from T cells, B-cell-depleted T cells, or PBMCs. Samples came from the ongoing ImmuneRACE study (first 160 participants) plus 1,254 subjects from 6 global collaborators.

TCRbeta CDR3 regions were amplified from genomic DNA using the immunoSEQ Assay, a bias-controlled multiplex PCR. The original methods were these. The number of nucleated cells in each sample was estimated by amplification of reference gene primers within the assay. Sequence reads were collapsed and filtered to measure the absolute abundance of every unique TCRbeta CDR3 rearrangement. For each sample, productive Simpson clonality was calculated as the square root of Simpson's diversity index over productive rearrangements. The source is immuneACCESS, and TCRdb retained only in-frame sequences with V and J called. Part of the clones is not carried over; for the studies checked, unresolved V genes explain less than half of this, and the remainder is unexplained. V and J calls and clone size follow that table, whereas D and trimming were derived from the DNA. The sample records just over 250,000 clones, about 89% of which are singletons. The top ten constitute roughly 9.8% of the sample.

Spanning cysteine to phenylalanine, the CDR3 consists of 14 amino acids. The retained sequence is limited to the CDR3, 42 bases, with the frame set at the first base. After removal of 4 bases from V and 4 bases from J, the junction retains 3 bases not matched to a gene. Based on the germline V gene, the CDR1 and CDR2 sequences are SGHRS and YFSETQ. Samples from volunteer blood donors who had recovered from COVID-19 were contributed by a second Seattle source. Collaborating institutions collected whole blood in K2EDTA tubes following their own protocols. Collaborator samples were shipped for TCRbeta analysis as frozen whole blood, isolated PBMCs, or DNA extracted from either sample type. Results and caveats for the whole study, not just this receptor: The amount of clinical and demographic metadata varied by source and participant and was provided uncurated.

This clone appeared a single time. It lacks a known antigen. Per-nucleotide qualities are absent, and no much larger clonotype sits a single base away. The clonotype originates from a man in his forties who had recovered from COVID-19. The chain employs TRBV5-1 and TRBJ2-1; 9 of the junction bases match TRBD2. The sequenced sample consisted of peripheral blood. The CDR3 in this case is CASSLSGGYNEQFF. Read as DNA, the sequence is TGCGCCAGCAGCCTTAGCGGGGGATACAATGAGCAGTTCTTC.